These 28 T cell receptor beta chains were sequenced from one sample in a study of identical twins. Each CDR3 protein gets one entry after TCRdb re-called the 5' RACE reads with MiXCR. The sample consists of about 700,000 distinct CDR3 sequences, 8.5% to 9% of them appearing once. The same sample was also used in a study of yellow fever vaccine responses in identical twins.

Sequencing was performed on PBMCs. The source of these receptors is a woman younger than 35 in good health.

This clonotype was seen more than once but under ten times. The V gene is TRBV29-1, the J gene TRBJ2-1, with D unresolved. The CDR3 totals 12 residues. Trimming removed 2 bases at V and 5 bases at J, with 7 bases between. Germline loops: CDR1 SQVTM, CDR2 ANQGSEA. The CDR3 bases are TGCAGCGTTGAATCCCTGGACAATGAGCAGTTCTTC. Its translation is CSVESLDNEQFF.

V gene TRBV3-1 combines with J gene TRBJ2-5; the D call may be TRBD1 or TRBD2 (6 bases each). The CDR3 is 14 amino acids. With 4 bases removed from V and 7 bases from J, the gap between germline ends came to 16 bases. The V gene's germline CDR1 is LGHDT and CDR2 YNNKEL (reference sequence). Here the CDR3 reads CASSRPGAQATQYF. The CDR3 DNA reads as TGTGCCAGCAGCCGACCGGGGGCTCAGGCGACCCAGTACTTC.

This clonotype was seen more than once but under ten times. CDR3 in amino acids: CASSLAIGTPYLHF. For the CDR3, the DNA is TGTGCCAGCAGCTTAGCCATCGGGACCCCTTACCTCCACTTT. The chain carries TRBV7-9 and TRBJ1-6, with a possible D match to TRBD1 (5 bases). CDR1 SEHNR and CDR2 FQNEAQ come from the germline V gene (reference sequence). The CDR3 is made up of 14 amino acids. V lost 0 bases, J lost 15 bases, and 15 bases lay in between. Based on the CDR3 plus reference TRBV7-9 and TRBJ1-6, the full variable domain is DTGVSQNPRHKITKRGQNVTFRCDPISEHNRLYWYRQTLGQGPEFLTYFQNEAQLEKSRLLSDRFSAERPKGSFSTLEIQRTEQGDSAMYLCASSLAIGTPYLHFGNGTRLTVT.

This clonotype has more than one count but fewer than ten. The chain couples TRBV28 to TRBJ2-7; maybe TRBD1 (5 bases). Germline loops: CDR1 MDHEN, CDR2 SYDVKM. The CDR3 is made up of 14 amino acids. The V end lost 3 bases, the J end lost 0 bases, and 9 bases lay between the germline ends. The CDR3 region is CASSLIRASYEQYF. The CDR3, as DNA: TGTGCCAGCAGTTTGATCAGGGCCTCCTACGAGCAGTACTTC.

To note about this clonotype: The junction shows a germline mismatch at one end, possibly a read error. This chain uses TRBV6-5 with TRBJ2-6, with TRBD2 as a possible D gene (5 bases). There are 16 residues in the CDR3. CDR1 and CDR2 (germline): MNHEY, SVGAGI. Here the CDR3 DNA reads TGTGCCAGCAGTTATTCTTCGGGGTCTGGAGCCAACGTCCTGACTTTC. Encoded protein: CASSYSSGSGANVLTF.

The table lists this clonotype with a few counts. The V and J genes are TRBV27 and TRBJ2-1, with D tentatively TRBD2 (5 bases). Germline V lookup: CDR1 MNHEY, CDR2 SMNVEV (reference sequence). With 4 bases removed from V and 3 bases from J, the gap between germline ends came to 10 bases. This CDR3 contains 14 residues. CDR3 in DNA: TGTGCCAGCAGTTCGACTACCATCTACAATGAGCAGTTCTTC. Translating it yields CASSSTTIYNEQFF.

This clonotype was seen a few times. The chain employs TRBV7-9 and TRBJ2-3; tentative D call: TRBD1 (5 bases). The V end was cut by 0 bases, the J end by 2 bases, with 18 bases between. Germline values: CDR1 SEHNR, CDR2 FQNEAQ (reference sequence). The CDR3 loop spans 18 amino acids. The CDR3 sequence is CASSLAADNLEDTDTQYF. The CDR3 DNA sequence: TGTGCCAGCAGCTTAGCGGCGGACAACTTAGAGGACACAGATACGCAGTATTTT.

This clonotype was seen many times. The genes are TRBV11-2 and TRBJ1-2; 7 bases are shared with TRBD1. This CDR3 has 16 amino acids. V trimming: 1 base; J trimming: 4 bases; junction bases outside the gene matches: 9. CDR1 is SGHAT and CDR2 is FQNNGV in the germline V gene. CDR3 sequence reads: CASSLGDSPGGYGYTF. CDR3 bases: TGTGCCAGCAGCTTAGGGGACAGCCCCGGAGGCTATGGCTACACCTTC.

This chain uses TRBV20-1 with TRBJ2-1, with D possibly being TRBD1 (6 bases). CDR1 and CDR2 from the germline V gene are DFQATT and SNEGSKA (reference sequence). Trimming took off 4 bases at V and 0 bases at J, with 13 bases between the two ends. The CDR3 sequence is 15 residues long. CDR3 in amino acids: CSATNQGSSYNEQFF. DNA for the CDR3: TGCAGTGCTACCAATCAGGGGAGCTCCTACAATGAGCAGTTCTTC.

V usage is TRBV5-1 and J usage is TRBJ2-7; TRBD1 or TRBD2 may be the D gene (6 bases each). From germline, CDR1 is SGHRS and CDR2 YFSETQ. CDR3 length: 16 residues. Trimming shortened V by 0 bases and J by 0 bases, and 13 bases separated the two germline ends. The CDR3 DNA reads as TGCGCCAGCAGCTTGGCCCCCGGGGGCAGCTCCTACGAGCAGTACTTC. It translates to CASSLAPGGSSYEQYF.

The chain recombines TRBV24-1 with TRBJ2-5; tentatively, D is TRBD1 or TRBD2 (5 bases each). The CDR3 extends over 15 amino acids. The ends were cut back, 2 bases at V and 1 base at J, with 10 bases in the middle. CDR1 and CDR2 from the germline V gene are KGHDR and SFDVKD. The CDR3 DNA is TGTGCCACCAGTGATTCCCGGGACGGCCAAGAGACCCAGTACTTC. Amino acid sequence: CATSDSRDGQETQYF.

This clonotype has more than one count but fewer than ten. The rearrangement links TRBV4-3 to TRBJ1-2, with TRBD1 matching over 9 bases. J lost 4 bases, V lost 0 bases, and 3 bases had no gene match. The V gene's germline CDR1 is LGHNA and CDR2 YSLEER. CDR3 length: 15 residues. The CDR3 protein is CASSQEGQGPYGYTF. CDR3 coding DNA: TGCGCCAGCAGCCAAGAGGGACAGGGACCCTATGGCTACACCTTC.

This clonotype appeared a few times. This chain's CDR3 is CASSQTGGYNYGYTF. CDR3 DNA: TGTGCCAGCAGCCAAACAGGGGGCTATAACTATGGCTACACCTTC. The chain carries TRBV16 and TRBJ1-2; 9 bases match TRBD1. After removal of 2 bases from V and 1 base from J, the junction contained 2 bases not matched to a gene. The CDR3 has 15 residues. Germline CDR1 reads KGHSY; CDR2 reads FQNENV.

The chain uses TRBV5-1 and TRBJ1-1; TRBD1 is a possible D gene (6 bases). V lost 4 bases to trimming and J lost 4 bases, with 17 bases between them. Per the germline V gene, CDR1 is SGHRS and CDR2 is YFSETQ. CDR3 length equals 15 residues. Here the CDR3 DNA reads TGCGCCAGCAGCCAAAATTCCCGGACAGTCACTGAAGCTTTCTTT. This sequence encodes CASSQNSRTVTEAFF.

This chain connects TRBV10-3 to TRBJ2-1; D remains unclear. V was cut by 5 bases and J by 5 bases, with 10 bases left in between. The CDR3 covers 13 residues. The germline V gene has CDR1 ENHRY and CDR2 SYGVKD. The CDR3 region is CAISLVGNNEQFF. Written as DNA, the CDR3 is TGTGCCATCAGTCTCGTGGGGAACAATGAGCAGTTCTTC.

The sample holds a few counts of this clonotype. The V gene is TRBV6-1, the J gene TRBJ1-2; D might be TRBD1 (5 bases). The CDR3 loop spans 16 amino acids. Germline CDR1 is MNHNS and CDR2 is SASEGT. V lost 5 bases to trimming and J lost 3 bases, with 19 bases between them. CDR3 residues: CASSTPLARGDYGYTF. CDR3 DNA sequence: TGTGCCAGCAGTACCCCGCTGGCTCGGGGGGACTATGGCTACACCTTC.

The gene calls are TRBV6-2 or TRBV6-3 and TRBJ2-1; D not certain. Trimming took off 2 bases at V and 10 bases at J, with 6 bases between the two ends. Germline values: CDR1 MNHEY, CDR2 SVGEGT. The CDR3 consists of 11 residues. The CDR3 protein is CASSYPEEQFF. The CDR3 coding sequence is TGTGCCAGCAGTTACCCGGAGGAGCAGTTCTTC.

This chain joins TRBV12-3 or TRBV12-4 and TRBJ2-1; the D gene could be TRBD1 or TRBD2 (6 bases each). This CDR3 has 15 amino acids. With 2 bases removed from V and 10 bases from J, the gap between germline ends came to 18 bases. The CDR3 DNA reads TGTGCCAGCAGTTTAATTGAGGGGGAGGTCTGGGAGCAGTTCTTC. This encodes CASSLIEGEVWEQFF.

Remarks on this clonotype: This may be a read error, as it is one base from a much larger clone. This rearrangement joins TRBV11-2 to TRBJ2-5; D is uncertain. The CDR3 has 14 residues. The germline gives CDR1 SGHAT, CDR2 FQNNGV. CDR3 DNA sequence: TGTACCAGCAGCTTAATAACGGACCAAGAGACCCAGTACTTC. Protein: CTSSLITDQETQYF.

The chain links TRBV5-1 to TRBJ2-7; D is unclear. CDR3 length: 12 amino acids. V lost 2 bases and J 4 bases, leaving 7 bases between the germline ends. Per the germline V gene, CDR1 is SGHRS and CDR2 is YFSETQ. The CDR3 DNA reads TGCGCCAGCAGCTTACTCCAATACGAGCAGTACTTC. Its protein is CASSLLQYEQYF.

This clonotype was recorded many times. This rearrangement joins TRBV12-3 or TRBV12-4 to TRBJ2-7; possibly TRBD2 for D (5 bases). V was shortened by 7 bases and J by 0 bases, with 16 bases between the two germline ends. The CDR3 has 15 residues. This chain's CDR3 is CASTPGSGSSYEQYF. CDR3 DNA sequence: TGTGCCAGCACCCCGGGATCGGGGAGCTCCTACGAGCAGTACTTC.

The chain carries TRBV19 and TRBJ1-2; no firm D call. Trimming stripped 3 bases from V and 4 bases from J, with 6 bases between. Germline values: CDR1 LNHDA, CDR2 SQIVND (reference sequence). The CDR3 extends over 12 amino acids. The CDR3 nucleotides are TGTGCCAGTAGTATGGAGATCTATGGCTACACCTTC. Translating gives CASSMEIYGYTF.

This clonotype was seen a handful of times. The V call is TRBV6-1, the J call TRBJ2-5, with D possibly matching TRBD2 (6 bases). Germline lookup yields CDR1 MNHNS and CDR2 SASEGT. The germline V and J ends were trimmed by 8 bases and 5 bases, with 18 bases remaining between them. This CDR3 region has 14 residues. CDR3 residues: CASFPGVLQETQYF. CDR3 nucleotide sequence: TGTGCCAGCTTCCCGGGAGTTTTGCAGGAGACCCAGTACTTC.

In this sample, this clonotype turned up a few times. The rearrangement joins TRBV20-1 to TRBJ2-7; 7 nucleotides align to TRBD2. The CDR3 sequence is 14 residues long. In germline, CDR1 is DFQATT, CDR2 SNEGSKA (reference sequence). The V gene end was trimmed by 4 bases and the J gene end by 1 base; junction bases not matched to a gene: 7. CDR3 nucleotides: TGCAGTGCTACCAAGCGGGGTCCTTCCTACGAGCAGTACTTC. As protein: CSATKRGPSYEQYF.

There are many counts of this clonotype. The chain has TRBV15 and TRBJ1-3; D gene unclear. The CDR3 totals 16 residues. Germline CDR1 LNHNV, CDR2 YYDKDF (reference sequence). V lost 7 bases to trimming and J lost 0 bases, with 16 bases between them. The DNA of the CDR3 is TGTGCCACCACCCCCGGCGGGTCCCTCTCTGGAAACACCATATATTTT. It translates to CATTPGGSLSGNTIYF.

This clonotype appeared a few times. The chain couples TRBV18 to TRBJ2-7; D possibly corresponds to TRBD1 (6 bases). Germline-derived CDR1 and CDR2 are KGHSH and LQKENI. The CDR3 runs to 15 residues. With 5 bases removed from V and 2 bases from J, the gap between germline ends came to 16 bases. CDR3 sequence: CASSAFQGSPYEQYF. CDR3 sequence (DNA): TGTGCCAGCTCAGCATTTCAGGGGTCACCCTACGAGCAGTACTTC.

This clonotype has a count of ten or more. The rearrangement uses TRBV5-1 and TRBJ2-1; 9 nucleotides match TRBD1. Germline CDR1 is SGHRS and CDR2 is YFSETQ. The CDR3 is made up of 14 amino acids. V shed 0 bases, J shed 7 bases, and the junction held 2 bases outside the gene matches. The CDR3 sequence: CASSLAGTGNEQFF. Here the CDR3 DNA reads TGCGCCAGCAGCTTGGCCGGGACAGGGAATGAGCAGTTCTTC.

This clonotype was seen more than once but under ten times. The V gene is TRBV5-4, the J gene TRBJ1-6, with D possibly TRBD1 on 6 matching bases. Germline CDR1 SGHNT, CDR2 YYREEE (reference sequence). The CDR3 consists of 17 residues. V dropped 4 bases and J dropped 0 bases, with 14 bases sitting between them. The CDR3 bases are TGTGCCAGCAGCCACGTAACAGGGAGCTCCTATAATTCACCCCTCCACTTT. Protein product: CASSHVTGSSYNSPLHF. Full variable domain (remainder filled in from reference TRBV5-4 and TRBJ1-6): ETGVTQSPTHLIKTRGQQVTLRCSSQSGHNTVSWYQQALGQGPQFIFQYYREEENGRGNFPPRFSGLQFPNYSSELNVNALELDDSALYLCASSHVTGSSYNSPLHFGNGTRLTVT.